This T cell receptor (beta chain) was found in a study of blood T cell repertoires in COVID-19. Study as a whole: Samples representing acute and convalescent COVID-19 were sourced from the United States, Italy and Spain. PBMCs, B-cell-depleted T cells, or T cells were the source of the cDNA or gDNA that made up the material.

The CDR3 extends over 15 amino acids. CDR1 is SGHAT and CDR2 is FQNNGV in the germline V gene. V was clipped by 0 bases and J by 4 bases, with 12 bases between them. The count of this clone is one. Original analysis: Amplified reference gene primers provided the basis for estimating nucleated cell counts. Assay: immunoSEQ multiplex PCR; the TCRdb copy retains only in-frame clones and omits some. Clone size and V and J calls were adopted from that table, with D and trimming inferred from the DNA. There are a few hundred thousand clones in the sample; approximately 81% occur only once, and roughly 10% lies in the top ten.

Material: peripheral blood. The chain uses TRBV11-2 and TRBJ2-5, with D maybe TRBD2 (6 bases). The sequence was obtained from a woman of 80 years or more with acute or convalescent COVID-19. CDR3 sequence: CASSLDRVGGETQYF. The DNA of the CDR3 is TGTGCCAGCAGCTTAGATCGGGTGGGGGGAGAGACCCAGTACTTC.